One and the same sample provided the 22 T cell receptor beta chains below, sequenced in a study of T cells in Graves' hyperthyroidism and ophthalmopathy. Researchers took RNA transcripts and amplified the TCR beta CDR3 regions from them. Initially, a first-round RT-PCR of the TCR CDR3 employed the HTBI primer set. TCRdb analysed the multiplex PCR reads with MiXCR anew, one entry per CDR3 protein. Of about 300,000 distinct CDR3 sequences detected, around 13% appear once; the ten largest clones hold 7.9%. Sequencing used blood. These receptors came from a woman between 35 and 50 years old with Graves' hyperthyroidism.

This clonotype was counted only a few times. This rearrangement joins TRBV15 to TRBJ1-1, with D possibly TRBD1 on 6 matching bases. Germline CDR1 LNHNV, CDR2 YYDKDF (reference sequence). The CDR3 is made up of 14 amino acids. Trimming took off 8 bases at V and 0 bases at J, with 13 bases between the two ends. The CDR3 region is CATSRTEMNTEAFF. CDR3 bases: TGTGCCACCTCCAGGACAGAGATGAACACTGAAGCTTTCTTT. The variable domain in full, completed from reference TRBV15 and TRBJ1-1, reads DAMVIQNPRYQVTQFGKPVTLSCSQTLNHNVMYWYQQKSSQAPKLLFHYYDKDFNNEADTPDNFQSRRPNTSFCFLDIRSPGLGDTAMYLCATSRTEMNTEAFFGQGTRLTVV.

This clonotype was picked up many times. The chain has TRBV12-3 or TRBV12-4 and TRBJ1-5; D not certain. The CDR3 length is 14 residues. Trimming removed 4 bases at V and 3 bases at J, with 10 bases between. CDR3 loop: CASSSSDHNQPQHF. The CDR3 DNA follows: TGTGCCAGCAGTTCGAGTGACCACAATCAGCCCCAGCATTTT.

This clonotype was counted at least ten times. V and J are TRBV2 and TRBJ1-1; the D is unclear. V lost 0 bases, J lost 4 bases, and 15 bases lay in between. Germline values: CDR1 SNHLY, CDR2 FYNNEI. The CDR3 loop spans 16 amino acids. In DNA form, the CDR3 reads TGTGCCAGCAGTGAAGCCTTATACCGCAGCGGCACTGAAGCTTTCTTT. Encoded protein: CASSEALYRSGTEAFF.

This clonotype was counted a few times. The chain recombines TRBV5-6 with TRBJ2-3; D possibly matches TRBD1 or TRBD2 (5 bases each). The CDR3 is made up of 21 amino acids. Germline V gene lookup returns CDR1 SGHDT and CDR2 YYEEEE. Trimming shortened V by 3 bases and J by 0 bases, and 29 bases separated the two germline ends. The chain's CDR3 is CASSYFSMRQRDPLSTDTQYF. The CDR3 bases are TGTGCCAGCAGCTATTTCTCAATGAGACAACGGGACCCCCTCAGCACAGATACGCAGTATTTT.

At least ten counts were recorded for this clonotype. The chain recombines TRBV20-1 with TRBJ2-7; 10 bases agree with TRBD2. Germline CDR1 DFQATT, CDR2 SNEGSKA (reference sequence). V shed 1 base, J shed 0 bases, and the junction held 3 bases outside the gene matches. The CDR3 is 15 amino acids. Here the CDR3 reads CSARATSGPSYEQYF. The CDR3 DNA follows: TGCAGTGCTAGAGCGACTAGCGGGCCCTCCTACGAGCAGTACTTC.

This clonotype has a count of ten or more. V and J are TRBV2 and TRBJ1-4; D possibly corresponds to TRBD1 (5 bases). The germline gives CDR1 SNHLY, CDR2 FYNNEI. V dropped 6 bases and J dropped 2 bases, with 16 bases sitting between them. This CDR3 contains 16 residues. The CDR3 nucleotides read TGTGCCAGCAGAGTAGGGACCGGCGGTACTAATGAAAAACTGTTTTTT. It is translated as CASRVGTGGTNEKLFF.

This clonotype was seen a handful of times. This sequence joins TRBV19 and TRBJ2-5; 8 positions match TRBD1. V shed 6 bases, J shed 3 bases, and the junction held 6 bases outside the gene matches. The CDR3 totals 14 residues. The germline V gene encodes CDR1 LNHDA and CDR2 SQIVND (reference sequence). This chain's CDR3 is CASSLQGAKETQYF. The CDR3 DNA reads as TGTGCCAGTAGCCTCCAGGGGGCAAAAGAGACCCAGTACTTC.

This clonotype was observed many times. The J gene is TRBJ1-2, the V gene TRBV28; D is undetermined. Looked up from germline, CDR1 is MDHEN and CDR2 is SYDVKM. The ends were cut back, 3 bases at V and 3 bases at J, with 8 bases in the middle. CDR3 length equals 13 residues. The CDR3 bases are TGTGCCAGCAGTTTGGCCCTTTACTATGGCTACACCTTC. Translation: CASSLALYYGYTF.

The chain recombines TRBV6-1 with TRBJ1-1, with a weak D call TRBD1 (6 bases). V was pared by 6 bases and J by 0 bases, with 20 bases between. Germline assignment: CDR1 MNHNS and CDR2 SASEGT. The CDR3 length is 17 residues. This CDR3 reads CASRLQGARAMNTEAFF. In nucleotides, the CDR3 is TGTGCCAGCAGACTACAGGGCGCCCGCGCTATGAACACTGAAGCTTTCTTT.

The CDR3 DNA reads as TGTGCCAGCAGCTTGGAGGGGGTAAGCTCCTACAATGAGCAGTTCTTC. The encoded protein is CASSLEGVSSYNEQFF. The chain carries TRBV5-6 and TRBJ2-1; possible D gene TRBD1, 6 bases. This CDR3 contains 16 residues. In germline, CDR1 is SGHDT, CDR2 YYEEEE. The V end was cut by 0 bases, the J end by 0 bases, with 10 bases between.

This clonotype was recorded at least ten times. V and J are TRBV7-9 and TRBJ2-3, with TRBD2 matching 13 bases. Germline CDR1 reads SEHNR; CDR2 reads FQNEAQ (reference sequence). V dropped 1 base and J dropped 3; count of bases not matched to a gene: 10. The CDR3 contains 19 residues. CDR3 region: CASSLGGLAGDSWTDTQYF. The DNA of the CDR3 is TGTGCCAGCAGCTTAGGCGGACTAGCGGGAGATTCGTGGACAGATACGCAGTATTTT. Variable domain in full (rest from reference TRBV7-9 and TRBJ2-3): DTGVSQNPRHKITKRGQNVTFRCDPISEHNRLYWYRQTLGQGPEFLTYFQNEAQLEKSRLLSDRFSAERPKGSFSTLEIQRTEQGDSAMYLCASSLGGLAGDSWTDTQYFGPGTRLTVL.

In its sample, this clonotype was seen many times. The rearrangement links TRBV12-3 or TRBV12-4 to TRBJ2-6, with no clear D. The CDR3 runs 13 residues. V lost 6 bases to trimming and J lost 1 base, with 4 bases between them. DNA of the CDR3: TGTGCCAGCAGCCGTTCTGGGGCCAACGTCCTGACTTTC. Its translation is CASSRSGANVLTF.

As regards this clonotype: A read error may be the cause here, since a much bigger clone is one base away. The chain uses TRBV2 and TRBJ1-2, with no clear D. The CDR3 is 13 residues long. From germline, CDR1 is SNHLY and CDR2 FYNNEI. CDR3 sequence reads: CASSGVAGYVYTF. The CDR3 DNA reads TGTGCCAGCAGTGGGGTGGCAGGATATGTCTACACCTTC.

This clonotype was found many times. This chain connects TRBV4-2 to TRBJ1-5; D is undetermined. Trimming left V 1 base short and J 0 bases short, with 10 bases between. Germline V gene sequence: CDR1 LGHNA, CDR2 YNFKEQ. This CDR3 comprises 16 residues. CDR3 amino acids: CASSQVQRNSNQPQHF. The CDR3 nucleotides read TGTGCCAGCAGCCAAGTACAACGGAATAGCAATCAGCCCCAGCATTTT.

The V call is TRBV4-1, the J call TRBJ2-7; 7 bases map to TRBD1. The CDR3 has 14 residues. In germline, CDR1 is MGHRA, CDR2 YSYEKL. V dropped 1 base and J dropped 3; count of bases not matched to a gene: 3. CDR3: CASSQVDRDYEQYF. CDR3 nucleotide sequence: TGCGCCAGCAGCCAAGTCGACAGGGACTACGAGCAGTACTTC.

This clonotype was detected ten times or more. This chain uses TRBV28 with TRBJ1-2; 7 bases match TRBD1. The CDR3 is 15 amino acids. Germline V CDR1 and CDR2: MDHEN, SYDVKM. V was clipped by 6 bases and J by 2 bases; unmatched bases: 9. DNA of the CDR3: TGTGCCAGCAGGTTCGGGACAGTAGGAAACTATGGCTACACCTTC. Translation: CASRFGTVGNYGYTF.

A word on this clonotype: With a much larger clone just one base away, this may be a read error. V and J are TRBV7-9 and TRBJ1-1; D unresolved. The CDR3 contains 17 residues. Germline V CDR1 and CDR2: SEHNR, FQNEAQ (reference sequence). The ends were cut back, 1 base at V and 0 bases at J, with 15 bases in the middle. The CDR3: CASSLDWLVQVNTEAFF. In nucleotides, the CDR3 is TGTGCCAGCAGCTTAGATTGGTTAGTGCAAGTGAACACTGAAGCTTTCTTT.

This chain joins TRBV19 and TRBJ2-7; D is unclear. Trimming pared 4 bases from V and 0 bases from J, leaving 10 bases between. Germline assignment: CDR1 LNHDA and CDR2 SQIVND (reference sequence). The CDR3 totals 14 residues. The CDR3 sequence: CASSNAIRSYEQYF. The CDR3 DNA sequence: TGTGCCAGTAGTAACGCAATCCGCTCCTACGAGCAGTACTTC.

The CDR3 loop is CASSVLRGMTYEQYF. CDR3 sequence (DNA): TGTGCCAGTAGTGTACTGCGAGGGATGACCTACGAGCAGTACTTC. V usage is TRBV19 and J usage is TRBJ2-7, with D tentatively TRBD2 (5 bases). With 5 bases removed from V and 2 bases from J, the gap between germline ends came to 16 bases. This CDR3 region has 15 residues. Germline loops: CDR1 LNHDA, CDR2 SQIVND (reference sequence).

This clonotype was found many times. The chain couples TRBV2 to TRBJ1-5; 7 bases line up with TRBD1. Trimming at V came to 7 bases and at J to 5 bases, leaving 8 bases not matched to a gene. The CDR3 is 14 amino acids. In germline, CDR1 is SNHLY, CDR2 FYNNEI. The CDR3 is CASKMAGGDQPQHF. CDR3 sequence (DNA): TGTGCCAGCAAAATGGCAGGGGGAGATCAGCCCCAGCATTTT. Together with reference TRBV2 and TRBJ1-5, the CDR3 gives the full variable domain: EPEVTQTPSHQVTQMGQEVILRCVPISNHLYFYWYRQILGQKVEFLVSFYNNEISEKSEIFDDQFSVERPDGSNFTLKIRSTKLEDSAMYFCASKMAGGDQPQHFGDGTRLSIL.

As concerns this clonotype: Being one base from a much bigger clone, this may be a read error. The chain links TRBV29-1 to TRBJ2-1, with 10 positions matching TRBD2. CDR1 SQVTM and CDR2 ANQGSEA come from the germline V gene. The CDR3 totals 14 residues. In DNA, the CDR3 is TGCAGCGTTGAAGCCAGCGGGAGGGAGAATGGGCAGTTCTTC. Translating gives CSVEASGRENGQFF.

This clonotype was recorded at least ten times. The chain recombines TRBV12-3 or TRBV12-4 with TRBJ2-7, with TRBD1 matching over 7 bases. The trim removed 5 bases at V and 8 bases at J, leaving 15 bases unmatched. The CDR3 totals 15 residues. CDR3 residues: CASSQSQGPSSKQYF. The CDR3 nucleotides read TGTGCCAGCAGTCAATCACAGGGGCCGAGTTCGAAGCAGTACTTC.